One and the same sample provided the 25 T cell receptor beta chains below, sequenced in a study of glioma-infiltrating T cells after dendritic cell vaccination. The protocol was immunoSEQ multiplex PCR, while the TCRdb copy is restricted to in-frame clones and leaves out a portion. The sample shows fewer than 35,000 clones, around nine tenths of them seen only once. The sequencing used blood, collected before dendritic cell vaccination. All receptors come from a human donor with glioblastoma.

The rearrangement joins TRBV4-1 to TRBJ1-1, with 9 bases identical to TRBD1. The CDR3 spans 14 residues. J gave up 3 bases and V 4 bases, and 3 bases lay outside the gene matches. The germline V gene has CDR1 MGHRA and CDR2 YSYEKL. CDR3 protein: CASSPRDRDTEAFF. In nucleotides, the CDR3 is TGCGCCAGCAGCCCGAGGGACAGGGACACTGAAGCTTTCTTT.

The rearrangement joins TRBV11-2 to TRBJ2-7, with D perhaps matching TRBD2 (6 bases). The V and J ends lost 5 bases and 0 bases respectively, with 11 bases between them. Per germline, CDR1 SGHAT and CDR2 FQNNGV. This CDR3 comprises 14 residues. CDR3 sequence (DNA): TGTGCCAGCAGCCCCGGGACTCACTCCTACGAGCAGTACTTC. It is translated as CASSPGTHSYEQYF.

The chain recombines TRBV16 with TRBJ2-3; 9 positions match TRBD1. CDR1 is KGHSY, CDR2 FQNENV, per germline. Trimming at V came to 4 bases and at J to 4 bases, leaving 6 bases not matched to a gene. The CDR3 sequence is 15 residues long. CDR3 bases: TGTGCCAGCAGCCCTCCCGGGACAGGGTCAGATACGCAGTATTTT. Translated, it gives CASSPPGTGSDTQYF.

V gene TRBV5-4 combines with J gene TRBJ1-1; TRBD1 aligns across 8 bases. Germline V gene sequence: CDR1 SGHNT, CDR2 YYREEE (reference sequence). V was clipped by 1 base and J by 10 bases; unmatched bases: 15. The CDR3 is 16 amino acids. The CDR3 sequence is CASSLNAGGASKRAFF. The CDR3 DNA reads TGTGCCAGCAGCTTGAATGCAGGGGGCGCTTCCAAAAGAGCTTTCTTT.

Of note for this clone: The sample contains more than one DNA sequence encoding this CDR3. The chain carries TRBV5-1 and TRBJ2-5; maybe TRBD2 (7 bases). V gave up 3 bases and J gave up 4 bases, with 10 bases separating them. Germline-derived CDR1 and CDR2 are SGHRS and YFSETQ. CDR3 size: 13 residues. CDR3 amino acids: CASSSGGVETQYF. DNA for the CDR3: TGCGCCAGCAGCTCGGGGGGCGTAGAGACCCAGTACTTC.

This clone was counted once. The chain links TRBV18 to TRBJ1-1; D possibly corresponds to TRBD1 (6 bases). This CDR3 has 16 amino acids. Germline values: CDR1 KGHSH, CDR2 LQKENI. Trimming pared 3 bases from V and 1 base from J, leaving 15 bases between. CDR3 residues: CASSPYRVQENTEAFF. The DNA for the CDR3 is TGTGCCAGCTCACCGTACAGGGTACAGGAGAACACTGAAGCTTTCTTT. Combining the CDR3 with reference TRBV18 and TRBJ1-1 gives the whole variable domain NAGVMQNPRHLVRRRGQEARLRCSPMKGHSHVYWYRQLPEEGLKFMVYLQKENIIDESGMPKERFSAEFPKEGPSILRIQQVVRGDSAAYFCASSPYRVQENTEAFFGQGTRLTVV.

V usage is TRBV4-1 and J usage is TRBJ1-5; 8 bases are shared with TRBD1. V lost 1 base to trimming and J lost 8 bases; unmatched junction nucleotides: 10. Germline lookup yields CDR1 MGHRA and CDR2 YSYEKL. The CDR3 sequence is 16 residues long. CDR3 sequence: CASSQAALTGDEPQHF. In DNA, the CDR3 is TGCGCCAGCAGCCAAGCGGCACTGACAGGGGACGAGCCCCAGCATTTT.

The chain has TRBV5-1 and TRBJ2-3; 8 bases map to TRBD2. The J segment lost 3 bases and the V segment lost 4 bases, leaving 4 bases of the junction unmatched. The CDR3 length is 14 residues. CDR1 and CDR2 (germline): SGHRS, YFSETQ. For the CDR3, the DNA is TGCGCCAGCAGCCCGGGGGGGGAGACAGATACGCAGTATTTT. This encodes CASSPGGETDTQYF.

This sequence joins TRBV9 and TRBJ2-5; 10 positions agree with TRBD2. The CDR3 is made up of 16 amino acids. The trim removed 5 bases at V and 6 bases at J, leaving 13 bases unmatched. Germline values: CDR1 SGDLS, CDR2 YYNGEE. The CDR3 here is CASSPRSGGVQQTQYF. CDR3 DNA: TGTGCCAGCAGTCCCAGGAGCGGGGGGGTACAGCAGACCCAGTACTTC. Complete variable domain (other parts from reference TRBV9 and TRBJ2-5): DSGVTQTPKHLITATGQRVTLRCSPRSGDLSVYWYQQSLDQGLQFLIQYYNGEERAKGNILERFSAQQFPDLHSELNLSSLELGDSALYFCASSPRSGGVQQTQYFGPGTRLLVL.

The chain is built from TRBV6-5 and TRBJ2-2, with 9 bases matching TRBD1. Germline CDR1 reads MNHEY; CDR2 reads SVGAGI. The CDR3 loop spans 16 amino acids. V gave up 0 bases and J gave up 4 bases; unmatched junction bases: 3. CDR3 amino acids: CASSYSTGGRTGELFF. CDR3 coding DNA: TGTGCCAGCAGTTACTCGACAGGGGGTCGCACCGGGGAGCTGTTTTTT.

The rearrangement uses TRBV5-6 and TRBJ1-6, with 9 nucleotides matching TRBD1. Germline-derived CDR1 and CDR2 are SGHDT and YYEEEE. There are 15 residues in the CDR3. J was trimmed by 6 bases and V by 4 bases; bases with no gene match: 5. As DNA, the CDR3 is TGTGCCAGCAGCCTACCGGGACAGGGTAATTCACCCCTCCACTTT. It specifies CASSLPGQGNSPLHF. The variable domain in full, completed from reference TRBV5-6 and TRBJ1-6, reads DAGVTQSPTHLIKTRGQQVTLRCSPKSGHDTVSWYQQALGQGPQFIFQYYEEEERQRGNFPDRFSGHQFPNYSSELNVNALLLGDSALYLCASSLPGQGNSPLHFGNGTRLTVT.

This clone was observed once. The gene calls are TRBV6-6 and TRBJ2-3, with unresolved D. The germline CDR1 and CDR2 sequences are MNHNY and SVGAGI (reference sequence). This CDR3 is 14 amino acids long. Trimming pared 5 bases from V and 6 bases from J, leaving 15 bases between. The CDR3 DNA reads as TGTGCCAGCAGTACAGTCGCGCATCCGGATACGCAGTATTTT. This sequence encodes CASSTVAHPDTQYF.

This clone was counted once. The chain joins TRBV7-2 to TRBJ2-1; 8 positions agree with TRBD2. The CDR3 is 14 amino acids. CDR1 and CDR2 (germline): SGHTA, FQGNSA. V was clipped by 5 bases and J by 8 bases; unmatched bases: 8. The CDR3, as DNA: TGTGCCAGCAGCCCAGGACTAGCCTGGGATGAGCAGTTCTTC. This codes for CASSPGLAWDEQFF.

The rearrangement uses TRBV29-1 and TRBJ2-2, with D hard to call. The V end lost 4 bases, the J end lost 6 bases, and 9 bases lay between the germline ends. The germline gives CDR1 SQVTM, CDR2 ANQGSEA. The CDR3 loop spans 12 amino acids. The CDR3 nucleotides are TGCAGCGTTGTCGGGTACGCCGGGGAGCTGTTTTTT. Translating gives CSVVGYAGELFF.

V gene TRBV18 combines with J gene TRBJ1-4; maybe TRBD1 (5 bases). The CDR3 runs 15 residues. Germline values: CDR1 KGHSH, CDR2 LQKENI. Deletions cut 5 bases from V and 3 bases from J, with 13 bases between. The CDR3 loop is CASSDTGHPNEKLFF. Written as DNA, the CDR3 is TGTGCCAGCTCAGACACAGGACATCCTAATGAAAAACTGTTTTTT.

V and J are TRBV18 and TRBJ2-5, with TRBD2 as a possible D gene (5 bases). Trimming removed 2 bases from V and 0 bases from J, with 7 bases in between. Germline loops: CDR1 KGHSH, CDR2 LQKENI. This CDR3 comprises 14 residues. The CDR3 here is CASSPRENQETQYF. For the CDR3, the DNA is TGTGCCAGCTCACCAAGGGAGAACCAAGAGACCCAGTACTTC.

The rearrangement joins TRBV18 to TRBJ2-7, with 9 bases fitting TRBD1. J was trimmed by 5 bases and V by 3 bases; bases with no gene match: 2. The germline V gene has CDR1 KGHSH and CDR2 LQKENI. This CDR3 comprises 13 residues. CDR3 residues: CASSPGQGDEQYF. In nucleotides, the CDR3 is TGTGCCAGCTCACCGGGACAGGGAGACGAGCAGTACTTC.

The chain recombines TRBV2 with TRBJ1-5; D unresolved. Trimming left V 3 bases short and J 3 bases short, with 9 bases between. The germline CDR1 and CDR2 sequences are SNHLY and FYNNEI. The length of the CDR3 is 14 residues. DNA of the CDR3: TGTGCCAGCAGTGAGGGCCTATTCAATCAGCCCCAGCATTTT. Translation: CASSEGLFNQPQHF.

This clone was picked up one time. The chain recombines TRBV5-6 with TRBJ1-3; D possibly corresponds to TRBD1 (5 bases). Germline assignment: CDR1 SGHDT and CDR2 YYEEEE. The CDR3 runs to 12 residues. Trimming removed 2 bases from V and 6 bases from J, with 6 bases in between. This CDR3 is CASSFGQNTIYF. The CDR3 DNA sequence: TGTGCCAGCAGCTTTGGACAAAACACCATATATTTT.

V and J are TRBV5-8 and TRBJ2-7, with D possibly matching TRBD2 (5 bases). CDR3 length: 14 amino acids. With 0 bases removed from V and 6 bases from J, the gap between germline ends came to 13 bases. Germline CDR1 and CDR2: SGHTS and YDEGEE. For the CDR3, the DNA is TGTGCCAGCAGCTTGGCTCTCTTTGGGAGCGAGCAGTACTTC. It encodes CASSLALFGSEQYF.

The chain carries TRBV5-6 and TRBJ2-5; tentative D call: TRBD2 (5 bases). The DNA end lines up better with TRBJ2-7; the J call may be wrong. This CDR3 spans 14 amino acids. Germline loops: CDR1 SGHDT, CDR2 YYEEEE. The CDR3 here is CASSGTGNPYEQYF. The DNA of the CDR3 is TGTGCCAGCAGCGGTACCGGGAATCCCTACGAGCAGTACTTC.

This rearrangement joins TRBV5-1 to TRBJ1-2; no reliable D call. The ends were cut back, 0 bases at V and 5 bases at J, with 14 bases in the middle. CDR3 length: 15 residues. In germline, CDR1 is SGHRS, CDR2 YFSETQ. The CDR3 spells CASSLGQSGGYGYTF. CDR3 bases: TGCGCCAGCAGCTTGGGTCAAAGCGGAGGATATGGCTACACCTTC.

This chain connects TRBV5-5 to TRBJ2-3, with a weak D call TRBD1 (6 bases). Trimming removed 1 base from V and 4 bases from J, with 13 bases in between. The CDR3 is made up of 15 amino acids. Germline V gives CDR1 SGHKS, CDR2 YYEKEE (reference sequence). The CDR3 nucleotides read TGTGCCAGCAGCTTGTTTCAGGGGAGACCAGATACGCAGTATTTT. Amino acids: CASSLFQGRPDTQYF.

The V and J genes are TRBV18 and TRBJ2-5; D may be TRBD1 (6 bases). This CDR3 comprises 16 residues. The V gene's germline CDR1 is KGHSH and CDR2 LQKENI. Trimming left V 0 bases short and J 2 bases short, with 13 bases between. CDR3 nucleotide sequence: TGTGCCAGCTCACCACCGGGGGCATACTATCAAGAGACCCAGTACTTC. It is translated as CASSPPGAYYQETQYF.

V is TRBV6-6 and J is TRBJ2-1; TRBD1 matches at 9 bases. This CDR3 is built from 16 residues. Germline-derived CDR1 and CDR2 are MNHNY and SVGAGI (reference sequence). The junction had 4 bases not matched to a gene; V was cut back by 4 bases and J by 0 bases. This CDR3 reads CASSSGTGSSYNEQFF. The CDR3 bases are TGTGCCAGCAGTTCCGGGACAGGGAGCTCCTACAATGAGCAGTTCTTC.